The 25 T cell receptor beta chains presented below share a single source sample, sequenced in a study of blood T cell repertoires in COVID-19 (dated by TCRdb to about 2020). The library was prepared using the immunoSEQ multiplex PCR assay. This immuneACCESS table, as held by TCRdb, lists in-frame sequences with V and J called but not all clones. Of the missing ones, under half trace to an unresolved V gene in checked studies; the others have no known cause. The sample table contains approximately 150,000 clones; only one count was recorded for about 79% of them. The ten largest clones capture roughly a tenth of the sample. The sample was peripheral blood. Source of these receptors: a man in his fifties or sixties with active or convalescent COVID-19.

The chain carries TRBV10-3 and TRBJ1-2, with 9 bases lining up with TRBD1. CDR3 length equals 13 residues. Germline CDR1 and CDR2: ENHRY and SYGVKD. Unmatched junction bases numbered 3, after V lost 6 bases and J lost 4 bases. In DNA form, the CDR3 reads TGTGCCATCAGCGGGGACAGGGTCTATGGCTACACCTTC. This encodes CAISGDRVYGYTF.

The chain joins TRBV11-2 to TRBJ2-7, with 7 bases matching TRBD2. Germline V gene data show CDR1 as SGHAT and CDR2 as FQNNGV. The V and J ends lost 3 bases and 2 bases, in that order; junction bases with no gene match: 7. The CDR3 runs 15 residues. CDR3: CASSLGLAETYEQYV. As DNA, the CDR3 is TGTGCCAGCAGCTTGGGCCTAGCGGAGACCTACGAGCAGTACGTC.

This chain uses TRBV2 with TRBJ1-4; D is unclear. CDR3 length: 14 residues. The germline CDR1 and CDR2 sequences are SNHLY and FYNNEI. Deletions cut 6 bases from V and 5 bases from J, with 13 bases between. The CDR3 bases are TGTGCCAGCAGAAAAGGACTGGCGAATGAAAAACTGTTTTTT. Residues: CASRKGLANEKLFF.

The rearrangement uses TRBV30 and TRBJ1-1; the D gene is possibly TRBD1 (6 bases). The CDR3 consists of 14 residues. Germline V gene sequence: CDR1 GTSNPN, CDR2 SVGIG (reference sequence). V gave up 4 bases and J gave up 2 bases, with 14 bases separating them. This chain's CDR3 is CAWTLKGVNTEAFF. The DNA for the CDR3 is TGTGCCTGGACCCTCAAGGGGGTAAACACTGAAGCTTTCTTT.

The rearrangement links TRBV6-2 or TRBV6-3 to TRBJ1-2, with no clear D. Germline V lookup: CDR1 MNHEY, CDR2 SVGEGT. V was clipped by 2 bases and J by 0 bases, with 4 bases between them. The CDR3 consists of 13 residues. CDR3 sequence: CASSYETNYGYTF. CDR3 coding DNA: TGTGCCAGCAGTTACGAGACTAACTATGGCTACACCTTC.

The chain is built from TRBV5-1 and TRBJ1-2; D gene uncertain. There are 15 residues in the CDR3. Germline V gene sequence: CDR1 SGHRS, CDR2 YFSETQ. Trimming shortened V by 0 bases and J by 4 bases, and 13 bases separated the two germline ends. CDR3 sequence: CASSLGVPRLYGYTF. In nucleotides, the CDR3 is TGCGCCAGCAGCTTGGGCGTGCCCAGGCTCTATGGCTACACCTTC.

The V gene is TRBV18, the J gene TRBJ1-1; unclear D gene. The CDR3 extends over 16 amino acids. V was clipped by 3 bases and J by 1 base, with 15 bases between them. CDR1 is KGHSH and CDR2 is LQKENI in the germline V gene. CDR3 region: CASSPVVGSRNTEAFF. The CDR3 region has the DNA TGTGCCAGCTCACCTGTAGTGGGCTCCCGGAACACTGAAGCTTTCTTT. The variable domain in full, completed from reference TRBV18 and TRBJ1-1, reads NAGVMQNPRHLVRRRGQEARLRCSPMKGHSHVYWYRQLPEEGLKFMVYLQKENIIDESGMPKERFSAEFPKEGPSILRIQQVVRGDSAAYFCASSPVVGSRNTEAFFGQGTRLTVV.

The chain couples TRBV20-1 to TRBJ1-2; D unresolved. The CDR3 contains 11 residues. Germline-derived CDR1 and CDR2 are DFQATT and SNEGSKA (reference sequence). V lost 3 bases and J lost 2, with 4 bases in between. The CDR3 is CSASQNYGYTF. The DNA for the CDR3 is TGCAGTGCTAGTCAGAACTATGGCTACACCTTC.

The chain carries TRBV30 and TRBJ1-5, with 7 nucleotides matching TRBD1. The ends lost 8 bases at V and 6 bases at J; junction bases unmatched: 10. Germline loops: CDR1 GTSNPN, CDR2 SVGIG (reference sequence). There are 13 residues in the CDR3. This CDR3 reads CAHGAGGTQPQHF. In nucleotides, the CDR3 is TGTGCCCATGGGGCAGGGGGGACTCAGCCCCAGCATTTT.

Here the CDR3 DNA reads TGTGCCAGTAGTATGCTAGCGGGGATCACAGATACGCAGTATTTT. Its protein product is CASSMLAGITDTQYF. This chain links TRBV19 with TRBJ2-3; 9 nucleotides align to TRBD2. The trim removed 3 bases at V and 2 bases at J, leaving 3 bases unmatched. The CDR3 is 15 residues long. Looked up from germline, CDR1 is LNHDA and CDR2 is SQIVND (reference sequence).

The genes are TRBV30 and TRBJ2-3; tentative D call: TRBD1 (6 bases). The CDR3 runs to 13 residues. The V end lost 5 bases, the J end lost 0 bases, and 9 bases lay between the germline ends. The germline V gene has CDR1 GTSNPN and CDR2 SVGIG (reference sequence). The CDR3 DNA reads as TGTGCCTGGGTAACAGGGAGCACAGATACGCAGTATTTT. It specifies CAWVTGSTDTQYF.

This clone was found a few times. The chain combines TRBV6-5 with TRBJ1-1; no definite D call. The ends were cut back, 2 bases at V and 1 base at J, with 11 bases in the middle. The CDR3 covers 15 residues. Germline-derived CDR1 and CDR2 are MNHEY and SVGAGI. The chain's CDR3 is CASSYEWQRNTEAFF. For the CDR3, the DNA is TGTGCCAGCAGTTACGAGTGGCAGCGGAACACTGAAGCTTTCTTT.

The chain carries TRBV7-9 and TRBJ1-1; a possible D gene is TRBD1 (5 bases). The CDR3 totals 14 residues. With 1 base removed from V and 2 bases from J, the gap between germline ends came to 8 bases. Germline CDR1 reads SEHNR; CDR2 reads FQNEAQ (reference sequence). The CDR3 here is CASSLGGLNTEAFF. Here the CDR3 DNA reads TGTGCCAGCAGCTTAGGGGGACTTAACACTGAAGCTTTCTTT.

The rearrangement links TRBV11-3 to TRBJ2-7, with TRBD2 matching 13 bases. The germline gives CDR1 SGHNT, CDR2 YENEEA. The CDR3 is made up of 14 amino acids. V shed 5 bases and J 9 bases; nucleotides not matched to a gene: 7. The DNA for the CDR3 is TGTGCCAGCAGCCCGGGACTAGCGGGGAGTTGGCAGTACTTC. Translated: CASSPGLAGSWQYF.

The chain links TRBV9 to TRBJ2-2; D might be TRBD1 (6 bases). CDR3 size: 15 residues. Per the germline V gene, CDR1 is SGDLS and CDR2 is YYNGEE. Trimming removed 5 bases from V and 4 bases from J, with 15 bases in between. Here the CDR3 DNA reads TGTGCCAGCAGTGCTCAACAGGGCGTCACCGGGGAGCTGTTTTTT. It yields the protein CASSAQQGVTGELFF.

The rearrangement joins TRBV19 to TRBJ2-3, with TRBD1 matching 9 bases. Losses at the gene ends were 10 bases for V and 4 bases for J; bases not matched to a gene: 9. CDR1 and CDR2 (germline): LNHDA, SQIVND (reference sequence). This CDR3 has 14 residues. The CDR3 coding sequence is TGTGCCACCAGGCGGGGGACAGGGCCAGATACGCAGTATTTT. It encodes CATRRGTGPDTQYF.

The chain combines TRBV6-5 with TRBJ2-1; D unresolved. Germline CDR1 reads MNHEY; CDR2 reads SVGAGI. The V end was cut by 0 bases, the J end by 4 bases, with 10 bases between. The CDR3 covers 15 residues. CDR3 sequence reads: CASSYSTAGYNEQFF. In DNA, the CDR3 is TGTGCCAGCAGTTACTCGACCGCAGGTTACAATGAGCAGTTCTTC.

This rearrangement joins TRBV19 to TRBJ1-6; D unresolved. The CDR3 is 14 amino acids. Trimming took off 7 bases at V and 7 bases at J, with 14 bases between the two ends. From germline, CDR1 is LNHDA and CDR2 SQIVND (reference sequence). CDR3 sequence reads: CASNPSGVNSPLHF. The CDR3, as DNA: TGTGCCAGTAATCCCTCCGGGGTCAATTCACCCCTCCACTTT.

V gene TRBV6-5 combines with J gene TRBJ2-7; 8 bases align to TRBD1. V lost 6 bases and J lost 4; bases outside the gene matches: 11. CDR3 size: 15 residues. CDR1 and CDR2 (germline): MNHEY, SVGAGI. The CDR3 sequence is CASRDSDRVGYEQYF. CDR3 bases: TGTGCCAGCAGAGATTCGGACAGGGTGGGGTACGAGCAGTACTTC.

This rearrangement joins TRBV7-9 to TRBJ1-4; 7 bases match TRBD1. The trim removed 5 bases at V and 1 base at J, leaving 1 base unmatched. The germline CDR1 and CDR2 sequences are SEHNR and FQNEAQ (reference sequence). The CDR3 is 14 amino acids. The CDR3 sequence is CASSDRVTNEKLFF. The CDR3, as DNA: TGTGCCAGCAGCGACAGGGTAACTAATGAAAAACTGTTTTTT.

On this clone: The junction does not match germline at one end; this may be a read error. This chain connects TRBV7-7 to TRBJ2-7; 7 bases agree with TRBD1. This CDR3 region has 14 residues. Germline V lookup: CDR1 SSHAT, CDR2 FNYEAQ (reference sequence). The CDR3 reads CASSVLQGNYEQYF. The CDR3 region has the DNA TGTGCTAGCAGCGTTCTACAGGGGAACTACGAGCAGTACTTC.

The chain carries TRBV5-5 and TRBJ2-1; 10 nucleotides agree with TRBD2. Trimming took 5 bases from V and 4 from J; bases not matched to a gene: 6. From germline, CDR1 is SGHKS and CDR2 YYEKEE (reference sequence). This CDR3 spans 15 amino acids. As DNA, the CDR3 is TGTGCCAGCAGGCTGGGACTAGCGATGTACAATGAGCAGTTCTTC. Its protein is CASRLGLAMYNEQFF.

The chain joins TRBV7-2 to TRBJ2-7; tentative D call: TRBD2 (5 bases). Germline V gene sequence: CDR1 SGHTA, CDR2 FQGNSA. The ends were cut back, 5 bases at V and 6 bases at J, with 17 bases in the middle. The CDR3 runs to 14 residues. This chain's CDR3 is CASSQEVLRVEQYF. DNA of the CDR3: TGTGCCAGCAGCCAGGAGGTCCTCCGGGTCGAGCAGTACTTC. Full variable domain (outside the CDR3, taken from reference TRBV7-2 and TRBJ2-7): GAGVSQSPSNKVTEKGKDVELRCDPISGHTALYWYRQSLGQGLEFLIYFQGNSAPDKSGLPSDRFSAERTGGSVSTLTIQRTQQEDSAVYLCASSQEVLRVEQYFGPGTRLTVT.

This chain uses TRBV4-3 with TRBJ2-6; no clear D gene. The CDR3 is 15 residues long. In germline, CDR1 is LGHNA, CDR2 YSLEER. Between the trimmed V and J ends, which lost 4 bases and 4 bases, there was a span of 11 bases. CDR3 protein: CASSPVWLGANVLTF. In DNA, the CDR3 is TGCGCCAGCAGCCCCGTTTGGCTCGGGGCCAACGTCCTGACTTTC.

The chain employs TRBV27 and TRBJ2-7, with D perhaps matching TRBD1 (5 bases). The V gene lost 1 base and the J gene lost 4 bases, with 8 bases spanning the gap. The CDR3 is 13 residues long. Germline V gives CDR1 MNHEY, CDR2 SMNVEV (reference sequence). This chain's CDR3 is CASSLLGQYEQYF. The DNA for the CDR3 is TGTGCCAGCAGTTTATTGGGGCAATACGAGCAGTACTTC.